This T cell receptor beta chain was sequenced for a study of cytomegalovirus exposure and HLA in healthy donors. Comment on this clone: What it binds is unknown.

General study points: Clusters of TCRs from the first cohort tended to co-occur in the roughly 120 validation repertoires (as a later analysis found). The study flagged 150 to 200 TCR beta chains as cytomegalovirus-associated. Reported results showed that the classifier diagnosed cytomegalovirus status with high specificity and sensitivity.

The CDR3 is 14 residues long. Trimming took off 6 bases at V and 4 bases at J, with 16 bases between the two ends. From germline, CDR1 is LNHDA and CDR2 SQIVND (reference sequence). Data came from immunoSEQ multiplex PCR; TCRdb stores just in-frame clones and leaves some out. The sample contains more than 300,000 clones, approximately 90% of which appear only once. The chain recombines TRBV19 with TRBJ2-7; a possible D gene is TRBD1 (7 bases). Sequencing was carried out using PBMCs. The clonotype originates from a woman between 18 and 30 years old in good health and CMV-seronegative. CDR3 protein: CASSLQGTPYEQYF. DNA of the CDR3: TGTGCCAGTAGCCTACAGGGGACTCCTTACGAGCAGTACTTC.